This is a list of T cell receptor beta chains from one sample in a study of T cell changes during pregnancy in multiple sclerosis. Sequencing was performed with immunoSEQ multiplex PCR; in TCRdb, only in-frame clones are kept and a portion is missing. The sample gives over 75,000 clones, over 80% of which show up once; under 3% is in the top ten. This specimen was peripheral blood, taken in the first trimester of pregnancy. The source of these receptors is a female donor with multiple sclerosis, enrolled in a pregnancy study. Both conserved end residues are part of each CDR3. The D gene is left open where the match is weak. Size values are once, few and many counts, or a class for expanded clones, and some rows have none.

20,TRBD2,TRBV15,TRBJ2-1,.,CATSPQITGGPSFFDNEQFF,TGTGCCACCAGCCCCCAGATAACGGGAGGGCCCTCTTTTTTCGACAATGAGCAGTTCTTC
13,TRBD1,TRBV19,TRBJ2-5,.,CASSNGQGKTQYF,TGTGCCAGTAGTAACGGACAGGGGAAGACCCAGTACTTC
19,TRBD2,TRBV4-1,TRBJ2-2,.,CASSQWASGRAHNTGELFF,TGCGCCAGCAGCCAATGGGCTAGCGGGAGGGCCCACAACACCGGGGAGCTGTTTTTT
14,TRBD1,TRBV6-1,TRBJ2-1,.,CASIIQGAWNEQFF,TGTGCCAGCATAATACAGGGGGCATGGAATGAGCAGTTCTTC
13,.,TRBV4-2,TRBJ2-3,.,CASSQDVTDTQYF,TGTGCCAGCAGCCAAGACGTCACAGATACGCAGTATTTT
12,.,TRBV29-1,TRBJ2-7,.,CSVASNSYEQYF,TGCAGCGTTGCTAGTAACTCCTACGAGCAGTACTTC
15,.,TRBV27,TRBJ2-7,.,CASSARTGSSYEQYF,TGTGCCAGCAGTGCCCGGACTGGAAGCTCCTACGAGCAGTACTTC
14,TRBD1,TRBV2,TRBJ2-5,.,CASVFEGARETQYF,TGTGCCAGCGTTTTTGAGGGGGCTCGAGAGACCCAGTACTTC
15,.,TRBV4-1,TRBJ2-2,.,CASSQGLTDPGELFF,TGCGCCAGCAGCCAAGGATTGACAGATCCCGGGGAGCTGTTTTTT
16,TRBD1,TRBV5-6,TRBJ1-5,.,CASSQRQGNSNQPQHF,TGTGCCAGCAGCCAGAGACAGGGTAATAGCAATCAGCCCCAGCATTTT
13,.,TRBV11-2,TRBJ2-7,.,CASSFLLAGEQYF,TGTGCCAGCAGCTTTCTCCTCGCGGGGGAGCAGTACTTC
14,TRBD2,TRBV30,TRBJ2-2,.,CACLLAGVFGELFF,TGTGCCTGCTTACTAGCGGGAGTTTTCGGGGAGCTGTTTTTT
14,.,TRBV21-1,TRBJ1-1,few,CASSSRRRNTEAFF,TGTGCCAGCAGCTCTAGGCGGAGGAACACTGAAGCTTTCTTT
14,.,TRBV10-3,TRBJ2-7,.,CAISVWRSADEQYF,TGTGCCATCAGTGTCTGGAGGTCTGCCGACGAGCAGTACTTC
16,TRBD1,TRBV27,TRBJ2-2,few,CASSLSRGRVTGELFF,TGTGCCAGCAGTTTATCGAGGGGGCGAGTCACCGGGGAGCTGTTTTTT
17,TRBD1,TRBV11-2,TRBJ2-7,.,CASSSAGGDRGRYEQYF,TGTGCCAGCAGCTCGGCGGGTGGGGACAGGGGGCGGTACGAGCAGTACTTC
14,.,TRBV27,TRBJ2-7,.,CASSSTDSTYEQYF,TGTGCCAGCAGTTCCACGGACAGCACCTACGAGCAGTACTTC
15,TRBD2,TRBV11-2,TRBJ2-1,once,CASSRTSGSYNEQFF,TGTGCCAGCAGCCGTACTAGCGGGTCCTACAATGAGCAGTTCTTC
11,.,TRBV20-1,TRBJ2-3,once,CSASSLNTQYF,TGCAGTGCTAGCTCACTAAATACGCAGTATTTT
14,TRBD2,TRBV6-1,TRBJ2-3,once,CASSVSGRADTQYF,TGTGCCAGCAGTGTGAGCGGGAGGGCAGATACGCAGTATTTT
13,.,TRBV6-5,TRBJ2-1,.,CASKTLGGNEQFF,TGTGCCAGCAAGACACTAGGGGGCAATGAGCAGTTCTTC
11,.,TRBV5-8,TRBJ2-7,.,CASSLFNEQYF,TGTGCCAGCAGCTTGTTCAACGAGCAGTACTTC
15,TRBD1,TRBV29-1,TRBJ2-7,.,CSVTRGTGGAYEQYF,TGCAGCGTAACACGGGGGACAGGAGGGGCCTACGAGCAGTACTTC
10,.,TRBV2,TRBJ1-2,.,CASLRDGYTF,TGTGCCAGCCTCAGGGATGGCTACACCTTC
16,TRBD2,TRBV7-8,TRBJ2-5,.,CASSLVLAGGVETQYF,TGTGCCAGCAGCTTAGTCCTAGCGGGAGGGGTAGAGACCCAGTACTTC
12,.,TRBV7-2,TRBJ2-7,.,CASSLRSYEQYF,TGTGCCAGCAGCTTACGTTCCTACGAGCAGTACTTC
14,.,TRBV28,TRBJ2-3,.,CASSLVRATDTQYF,TGTGCCAGCAGTTTAGTGCGGGCCACAGATACGCAGTATTTT
14,.,TRBV11-1,TRBJ2-2,.,CASSVGEYTGELFF,TGTGCCAGCAGTGTAGGGGAATACACCGGGGAGCTGTTTTTT
14,TRBD2,TRBV7-2,TRBJ2-7,.,CASSPGLPSYEQYF,TGTGCCAGCAGCCCGGGACTACCCTCCTACGAGCAGTACTTC
12,.,TRBV6-5,TRBJ2-2,.,CASRNSGGELFF,TGTGCCAGCAGGAATTCCGGCGGGGAGCTGTTTTTT
15,TRBD2,TRBV7-9,TRBJ2-7,.,CASSLGGLVSDEQYF,TGTGCCAGCAGCTTAGGAGGACTAGTCTCCGACGAGCAGTACTTC
14,TRBD1,TRBV2,TRBJ1-2,.,CASTDRGRTNGYTF,TGTGCCAGCACCGACAGGGGGCGCACCAATGGCTACACCTTC
13,TRBD1,TRBV6-1,TRBJ1-5,.,CASMGQGLQPQHF,TGTGCCAGCATGGGACAGGGCCTTCAGCCCCAGCATTTT
16,.,TRBV6-5,TRBJ1-2,.,CASSYYDYGANYGYTF,TGTGCCAGCAGTTATTATGACTACGGGGCTAACTATGGCTACACCTTC
17,TRBD2,TRBV27,TRBJ2-7,.,CASSLVGGPSGSGKQYF,TGTGCCAGCAGTTTAGTCGGGGGTCCCAGCGGGAGCGGGAAGCAGTACTTC
14,TRBD1,TRBV19,TRBJ2-7,.,CASSVPGQGGEQYF,TGTGCCAGTAGTGTCCCGGGACAGGGAGGCGAGCAGTACTTC
17,.,TRBV18,TRBJ2-1,.,CASSPFSRQASYNEQFF,TGTGCCAGCTCACCTTTTAGCCGACAGGCCTCTTACAATGAGCAGTTCTTC
15,.,TRBV29-1,TRBJ2-1,.,CSVAHLGLNYNEQFF,TGCAGCGTTGCCCACCTGGGACTTAACTACAATGAGCAGTTCTTC
13,.,TRBV14,TRBJ2-7,.,CASSQKQGGEQYF,TGTGCCAGCAGCCAAAAACAGGGTGGCGAGCAGTACTTC
15,TRBD1,TRBV7-9,TRBJ1-1,.,CASSGPGQGATEAFF,TGTGCCAGCAGCGGGCCGGGACAGGGGGCGACTGAAGCTTTCTTT
17,TRBD2,TRBV15,TRBJ2-5,.,CATSREPLGLAGETQYF,TGTGCCACCAGCAGAGAACCCCTGGGACTAGCGGGAGAGACCCAGTACTTC
14,.,TRBV27,TRBJ2-7,.,CASSSSVGGRLRYF,TGTGCCAGCAGTTCCTCGGTGGGGGGACGTCTTCGGTACTTC
16,.,TRBV5-1,TRBJ2-3,.,CASSPVDTTLTDTQYF,TGCGCCAGCAGCCCAGTCGACACAACCCTCACAGATACGCAGTATTTT
15,TRBD1,TRBV28,TRBJ1-5,.,CASSSRTGGNQPQHF,TGTGCCAGCAGTTCCCGGACAGGGGGCAATCAGCCCCAGCATTTT
19,.,TRBV19,TRBJ2-2,.,CASSIPPLLRDDGTGELFF,TGTGCCAGTAGTATCCCTCCTCTGCTGCGGGATGATGGGACCGGGGAGCTGTTTTTT
16,TRBD2,TRBV4-1,TRBJ2-3,.,CASSPGLAGAPDTQYF,TGCGCCAGCAGCCCCGGACTAGCGGGAGCACCAGATACGCAGTATTTT
13,TRBD2,TRBV29-1,TRBJ2-1,once,CSAGLAGHWEQFF,TGCAGCGCCGGACTAGCGGGACATTGGGAGCAGTTCTTC